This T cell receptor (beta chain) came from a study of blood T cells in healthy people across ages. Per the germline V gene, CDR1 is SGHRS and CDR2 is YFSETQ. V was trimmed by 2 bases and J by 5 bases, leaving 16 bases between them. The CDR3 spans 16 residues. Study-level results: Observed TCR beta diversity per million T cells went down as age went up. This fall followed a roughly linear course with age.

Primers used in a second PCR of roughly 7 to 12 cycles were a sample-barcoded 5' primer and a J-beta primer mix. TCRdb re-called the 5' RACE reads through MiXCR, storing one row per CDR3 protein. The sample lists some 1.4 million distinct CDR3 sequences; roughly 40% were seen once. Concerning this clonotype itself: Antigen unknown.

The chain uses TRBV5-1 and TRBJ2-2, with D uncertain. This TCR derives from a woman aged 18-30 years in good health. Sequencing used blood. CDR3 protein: CASSLEPPGRTGELFF. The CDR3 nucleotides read TGCGCCAGCAGCTTAGAACCGCCTGGACGGACCGGGGAGCTGTTTTTT.